The source of this T cell receptor beta chain is a study of beta chain features in type 1 diabetes. Isolation of CD4+ naive, central memory, regulatory and stem cell-like memory cells was achieved by sorting via CD45RO/CCR7/CD25/CD127/CD95/CD27. All sorted populations exceeded 98% purity. Per germline, CDR1 MDHEN and CDR2 SYDVKM. With V trimmed by 6 bases and J by 7 bases, 10 bases remained unmatched. The CDR3 extends over 14 amino acids. Study-level points and caveats: Moderately but significantly shorter TCRB CDR3s were found in Type 1 diabetes patients in all four CD4+ subsets. Within patients, naive, central memory and Treg TCRB repertoires seemed more similar than within healthy donors. Reads derived from cDNA could over-represent cells showing high TCR expression.

Reverse transcription of all isolated RNA meant that expressed TCRB transcripts were sequenced. Method: immunoSEQ multiplex PCR; TCRdb's copy keeps in-frame clones and lacks some. Of about 170,000 clones in the sample, around 7.9% were seen once. For this clone: What it binds is not known.

Sequencing was performed on central memory CD4+ T cells from blood. This rearrangement joins TRBV28 to TRBJ2-5, with 8 bases fitting TRBD1. This sequence was found in a man in his late teens or twenties with type 1 diabetes. As DNA, the CDR3 is TGTGCCAGCAGCCATACCAGGGGGCGCGGGACCCAGTACTTC. The encoded protein is CASSHTRGRGTQYF. Full variable domain (remainder filled in from reference TRBV28 and TRBJ2-5): DVKVTQSSRYLVKRTGEKVFLECVQDMDHENMFWYRQDPGLGLRLIYFSYDVKMKEKGDIPEGYSVSREKKERFSLILESASTNQTSMYLCASSHTRGRGTQYFGPGTRLLVL.